This passage covers 9 T cell receptor beta chains from one sample sequenced in a study of post-analysis software for immune sequencing data. Their target antigens are unknown. The TCR beta cDNA libraries carried unique molecular identifiers. TCRdb analysed the PCR reads with MiXCR anew, one entry per CDR3 protein. This table has some 700,000 distinct CDR3 sequences, approximately 60% appearing once. Study observations and caveats: With TRBV5-6, TRBV5-1 and TRBV20-1 included, 4 to 6 TRBV segments were more frequent in patients than in controls.

Sequenced: blood. The receptors stem from a girl aged 2-10 years with multiple sclerosis.

This clonotype was recorded a few times. The chain couples TRBV7-8 to TRBJ1-6, with 8 nucleotides matching TRBD1. The germline V gene encodes CDR1 SGHVS and CDR2 FQNEAQ. There are 15 residues in the CDR3. The V and J ends lost 5 bases and 8 bases, in that order; junction bases with no gene match: 8. CDR3: CASSASRTGHSPLHF. DNA for the CDR3: TGTGCCAGCAGCGCCTCGAGGACAGGGCATTCACCCCTCCACTTT.

This clonotype was detected only a few times. The rearrangement joins TRBV20-1 to TRBJ2-3; D perhaps matches TRBD1 (6 bases). Germline V CDR1 and CDR2: DFQATT, SNEGSKA (reference sequence). Trimming stripped 3 bases from V and 2 bases from J, with 12 bases between. The CDR3 consists of 14 residues. In nucleotides, the CDR3 is TGCAGTGCTAGCCAGGGGCGCGACACAGATACGCAGTATTTT. It specifies CSASQGRDTDTQYF.

The rearrangement uses TRBV10-2 and TRBJ2-5; D tentatively reads TRBD1 or TRBD2 (5 bases each). The CDR3 spans 13 residues. Germline V CDR1 and CDR2: WSHSY, SAAADI. The V and J ends lost 5 bases and 5 bases respectively, with 12 bases between them. The DNA for the CDR3 is TGCGCCAGCAGTAGGAAAGGGACGGAGACCCAGTACTTC. Its protein is CASSRKGTETQYF.

In this sample, this clonotype turned up a few times. This chain connects TRBV20-1 to TRBJ2-2; 10 positions agree with TRBD1. Germline CDR1 DFQATT, CDR2 SNEGSKA (reference sequence). The CDR3 is 16 residues long. V shed 6 bases and J 3 bases; nucleotides not matched to a gene: 10. The CDR3 loop is CSAPLPGTGDTGELFF. The DNA of the CDR3 is TGCAGTGCGCCCCTCCCAGGGACAGGGGACACCGGGGAGCTGTTTTTT.

The gene calls are TRBV11-2 and TRBJ2-5, with TRBD2 as a possible D gene (6 bases). The V gene's germline CDR1 is SGHAT and CDR2 FQNNGV. CDR3 length: 15 residues. With 1 base removed from V and 5 bases from J, the gap between germline ends came to 14 bases. The CDR3, as DNA: TGTGCCAGCAGCTTAGGGACTATCAACCGGGAGACCCAGTACTTC. This gives the protein CASSLGTINRETQYF.

The CDR3 DNA follows: TGTGCCAGCATTTCCCCGGAAATTGACGGGGAGCTGTTTTTT. Translation gives CASISPEIDGELFF. The rearrangement joins TRBV12-3 or TRBV12-4 to TRBJ2-2; D gene uncertain. Trimming took off 7 bases at V and 7 bases at J, with 16 bases between the two ends. The CDR3 length is 14 residues.

The gene calls are TRBV10-3 and TRBJ2-7, with TRBD2 identical over 12 bases. In germline, CDR1 is ENHRY, CDR2 SYGVKD. The J segment lost 3 bases and the V segment lost 2 bases, leaving 8 bases of the junction unmatched. CDR3 length: 17 residues. CDR3 in amino acids: CAISESPLLAGGYEQYF. CDR3 bases: TGTGCCATCAGTGAGAGTCCCTTACTAGCGGGAGGCTACGAGCAGTACTTC.

The V and J genes are TRBV19 and TRBJ2-2; 9 positions agree with TRBD1. The CDR3 sequence is 18 residues long. Germline assignment: CDR1 LNHDA and CDR2 SQIVND (reference sequence). V shed 6 bases, J shed 1 base, and the junction held 12 bases outside the gene matches. CDR3 nucleotides: TGTGCCAGTAGACTTACTTTACTGGGACAGGGGAACACCGGGGAGCTGTTTTTT. Its translation is CASRLTLLGQGNTGELFF.

The chain couples TRBV14 to TRBJ2-7; the D call may be TRBD1 or TRBD2 (5 bases each). V was pared by 9 bases and J by 6 bases, with 12 bases between. The CDR3 has 11 residues. Germline V CDR1 and CDR2: SGHDN, FVKESK. CDR3 sequence reads: CARRRGREQYF. The CDR3 DNA sequence: TGTGCCAGGCGCCGGGGACGCGAGCAGTACTTC. The full variable domain, in which reference TRBV14 and TRBJ2-7 provide the parts outside the CDR3, is EAGVTQFPSHSVIEKGQTVTLRCDPISGHDNLYWYRRVMGKEIKFLLHFVKESKQDESGMPNNRFLAERTGGTYSTLKVQPAELEDSGVYFCARRRGREQYFGPGTRLTVT.